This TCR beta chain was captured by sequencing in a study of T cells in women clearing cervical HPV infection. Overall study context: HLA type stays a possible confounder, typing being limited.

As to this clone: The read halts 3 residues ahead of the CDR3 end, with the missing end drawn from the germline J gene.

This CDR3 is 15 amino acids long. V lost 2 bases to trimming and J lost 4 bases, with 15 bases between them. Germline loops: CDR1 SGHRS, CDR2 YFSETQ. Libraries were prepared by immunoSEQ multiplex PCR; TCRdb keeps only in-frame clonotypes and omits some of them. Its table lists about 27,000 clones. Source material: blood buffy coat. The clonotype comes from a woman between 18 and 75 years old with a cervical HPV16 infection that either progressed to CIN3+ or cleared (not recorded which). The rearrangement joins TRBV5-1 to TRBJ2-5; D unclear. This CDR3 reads CASSLNAGQRETQYF. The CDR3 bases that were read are TGCGCCAGCAGCTTAAATGCTGGGCAGAGAGAGACC. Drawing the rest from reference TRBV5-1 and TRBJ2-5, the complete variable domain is KAGVTQTPRYLIKTRGQQVTLSCSPISGHRSVSWYQQTPGQGLQFLFEYFSETQRNKGNFPGRFSGRQFSNSRSEMNVSTLELGDSALYLCASSLNAGQRETQYFGPGTRLLVL.